These 28 T cell receptor beta chains came from one sample sequenced in a study of blood T cell repertoires in COVID-19. This table comes from immunoSEQ multiplex PCR, and its TCRdb copy is limited to in-frame clones, with some not included. The sample records about 300,000 clones, about 87% being singletons. Sequenced input: peripheral blood. Source of these receptors: a woman in her 30s who had recovered from COVID-19.

The chain recombines TRBV19 with TRBJ1-5; perhaps TRBD1 as D (5 bases). This CDR3 has 16 residues. The ends were cut back, 5 bases at V and 2 bases at J, with 16 bases in the middle. Germline V gene sequence: CDR1 LNHDA, CDR2 SQIVND (reference sequence). The CDR3 sequence: CASSLMWGRGNQPQHF. The CDR3 region has the DNA TGTGCCAGTAGTCTTATGTGGGGGAGGGGCAATCAGCCCCAGCATTTT.

This rearrangement joins TRBV6-1 to TRBJ1-5; TRBD1 might be the D (6 bases). The CDR3 loop spans 18 amino acids. Between the trimmed V and J ends, which lost 4 bases and 4 bases, there was a span of 23 bases. Looked up from germline, CDR1 is MNHNS and CDR2 is SASEGT. Here the CDR3 DNA reads TGTGCCAGCAGTGCGAACCGTGATTGGACAGCCTATAATCAGCCCCAGCATTTT. Its translation: CASSANRDWTAYNQPQHF.

This clone ranks as medium-sized. The chain has TRBV4-2 and TRBJ2-1; D call uncertain. CDR3 length: 13 residues. Germline lookup yields CDR1 LGHNA and CDR2 YNFKEQ. The V gene lost 0 bases and the J gene lost 5 bases, with 5 bases spanning the gap. The CDR3 region has the DNA TGTGCCAGCAGCCAAGAAACACACAATGAGCAGTTCTTC. This encodes CASSQETHNEQFF.

The chain links TRBV4-2 to TRBJ1-2; 7 nucleotides align to TRBD1. Trimming removed 3 bases from V and 3 bases from J; junction bases left unmatched: 1. CDR1 is LGHNA, CDR2 YNFKEQ, per germline. The CDR3 length is 13 residues. The CDR3 DNA reads as TGTGCCAGCAGCCAGCAGGGGGACTATGGCTACACCTTC. This encodes CASSQQGDYGYTF.

The chain couples TRBV6-2 or TRBV6-3 to TRBJ1-1, with D maybe TRBD1 (5 bases). CDR1 is MNHEY and CDR2 is SVGEGT in the germline V gene. The V and J ends lost 4 bases and 1 base respectively, with 10 bases between them. The CDR3 loop spans 14 amino acids. CDR3 protein: CASSSPGKNTEAFF. The CDR3 nucleotides read TGTGCCAGCAGTTCCCCAGGGAAGAACACTGAAGCTTTCTTT.

The chain combines TRBV19 with TRBJ2-4, with a tentative D call TRBD1 (6 bases). The V gene's germline CDR1 is LNHDA and CDR2 SQIVND (reference sequence). The ends were cut back, 1 base at V and 4 bases at J, with 14 bases in the middle. The CDR3 extends over 16 amino acids. The CDR3 DNA reads as TGTGCCAGTAGTATAGTAGGACTTAGGGGGAAAAACATTCAGTACTTC. This codes for CASSIVGLRGKNIQYF.

This clone was seen more than once but under ten times. The chain has TRBV7-2 and TRBJ1-1; 9 bases map to TRBD1. The CDR3 length is 14 residues. The V and J ends lost 4 bases and 3 bases, in that order; junction bases with no gene match: 3. Germline loops: CDR1 SGHTA, CDR2 FQGNSA. CDR3 DNA: TGTGCCAGCAGCTCAGACAGGGGGTACACTGAAGCTTTCTTT. Its translation: CASSSDRGYTEAFF.

The V gene is TRBV30, the J gene TRBJ1-2, with 7 bases aligning to TRBD1. With V trimmed by 2 bases and J by 3 bases, 21 bases remained unmatched. Germline V CDR1 and CDR2: GTSNPN, SVGIG (reference sequence). This CDR3 has 19 amino acids. The CDR3 loop is CAWSKLLMGQLTAHYGYTF. The CDR3 nucleotides are TGTGCCTGGAGTAAGCTGTTGATGGGACAGTTAACAGCACACTATGGCTACACCTTC.

The CDR3 sequence is CAARGVRQPQHF. The CDR3 DNA is TGTGCGGCCCGGGGAGTTCGTCAGCCCCAGCATTTT. V gene TRBV28 combines with J gene TRBJ1-5, with D unresolved. CDR1 is MDHEN and CDR2 is SYDVKM in the germline V gene. The CDR3 has 12 residues.

This chain joins TRBV29-1 and TRBJ1-2; 7 nucleotides agree with TRBD1. Trimming removed 3 bases from V and 8 bases from J; junction bases left unmatched: 9. Germline V lookup: CDR1 SQVTM, CDR2 ANQGSEA. The CDR3 has 13 residues. The CDR3 loop reads CSVDREGAQGYTF. The CDR3 nucleotides read TGCAGCGTTGATCGAGAGGGGGCTCAGGGCTACACCTTC.

The chain joins TRBV15 to TRBJ1-5; the D is unclear. CDR3 length: 13 amino acids. Germline lookup yields CDR1 LNHNV and CDR2 YYDKDF (reference sequence). The V gene lost 4 bases and the J gene lost 2 bases, with 6 bases spanning the gap. CDR3 in amino acids: CATSNRGNQPQHF. The CDR3 nucleotides are TGTGCCACCAGCAACCGGGGCAATCAGCCCCAGCATTTT.

This clone appeared a single time. The chain recombines TRBV10-2 with TRBJ1-4; tentative D call: TRBD1 (6 bases). This CDR3 is built from 17 residues. V dropped 2 bases and J dropped 0 bases, with 13 bases sitting between them. Germline V gene sequence: CDR1 WSHSY, CDR2 SAAADI. The CDR3 DNA reads as TGCGCCAGCAGTGAGAGGGACATCATAACAACTAATGAAAAACTGTTTTTT. Its protein product is CASSERDIITTNEKLFF.

The J gene is TRBJ1-5, the V gene TRBV6-4, with D unresolved. V lost 4 bases, J lost 3 bases, and 7 bases lay in between. The CDR3 extends over 13 amino acids. The germline CDR1 and CDR2 sequences are MRHNA and SNTAGT. CDR3 DNA sequence: TGTGCCAGCAGTGTAGAGATCAATCAGCCCCAGCATTTT. As protein: CASSVEINQPQHF.

This sequence joins TRBV6-1 and TRBJ2-7; 9 bases align to TRBD1. The CDR3 has 16 residues. The trim removed 4 bases at V and 0 bases at J, leaving 7 bases unmatched. Germline CDR1 and CDR2: MNHNS and SASEGT. DNA for the CDR3: TGTGCCAGCAGTGCGACAGGGGGGCCCTCCTCCTACGAGCAGTACTTC. Protein sequence: CASSATGGPSSYEQYF.

The chain joins TRBV5-1 to TRBJ1-5; D is ambiguous. The CDR3 sequence is 13 residues long. The V gene's germline CDR1 is SGHRS and CDR2 YFSETQ. The V end lost 0 bases, the J end lost 7 bases, and 8 bases lay between the germline ends. The chain's CDR3 is CASSLAPRQPQHF. CDR3 coding DNA: TGCGCCAGCAGCTTGGCCCCCCGGCAGCCCCAGCATTTT.

This rearrangement joins TRBV19 to TRBJ1-5, with a weak D call TRBD1 (5 bases). The CDR3 spans 13 residues. Per germline, CDR1 LNHDA and CDR2 SQIVND (reference sequence). V lost 1 base to trimming and J lost 12 bases, with 13 bases between them. DNA for the CDR3: TGTGCCAGTAGTATAGGGGCAGGGCAGGGCCAGCATTTT. As protein: CASSIGAGQGQHF. The full variable domain, its missing parts supplied by reference TRBV19 and TRBJ1-5, is DGGITQSPKYLFRKEGQNVTLSCEQNLNHDAMYWYRQDPGQGLRLIYYSQIVNDFQKGDIAEGYSVSREKKESFPLTVTSAQKNPTAFYLCASSIGAGQGQHFGDGTRLSIL.

The gene calls are TRBV5-4 and TRBJ2-7; 7 bases agree with TRBD1. The CDR3 consists of 15 residues. Trimming cost V 4 bases and J 6 bases; bases outside gene matches: 13. Germline V gene data show CDR1 as SGHNT and CDR2 as YYREEE (reference sequence). The CDR3 loop is CASSPSWQGVREQYF. In DNA, the CDR3 is TGTGCCAGCAGCCCATCGTGGCAGGGGGTGCGCGAGCAGTACTTC.

The V and J genes are TRBV2 and TRBJ2-7, with D perhaps matching TRBD1 (6 bases). Germline lookup yields CDR1 SNHLY and CDR2 FYNNEI. V lost 5 bases and J lost 3, with 11 bases in between. CDR3 length: 13 amino acids. The CDR3 DNA reads TGTGCCAGCAGTTCGGACAGTTACTACGAGCAGTACTTC. It encodes CASSSDSYYEQYF.

The chain recombines TRBV28 with TRBJ1-4; tentative D call: TRBD1 (6 bases). Trimming took off 2 bases at V and 7 bases at J, with 11 bases between the two ends. This CDR3 has 14 amino acids. Germline V gives CDR1 MDHEN, CDR2 SYDVKM. The CDR3 coding sequence is TGTGCCAGCAGTTTAGGGGGCTTAGTTGAAAAACTGTTTTTT. It is translated as CASSLGGLVEKLFF.

The chain has TRBV20-1 and TRBJ1-2, with D tentatively TRBD1 (5 bases). Germline CDR1 DFQATT, CDR2 SNEGSKA (reference sequence). The CDR3 has 11 residues. V lost 3 bases and J lost 8, with 10 bases in between. CDR3 sequence (DNA): TGCAGTGCTAGCGGAGGGGTCGGCTACACCTTC. Its translation: CSASGGVGYTF.

V usage is TRBV29-1 and J usage is TRBJ2-7; 9 nucleotides agree with TRBD1. The CDR3 consists of 12 residues. Germline V gene sequence: CDR1 SQVTM, CDR2 ANQGSEA. V lost 1 base, J lost 5 bases, and 0 bases stayed unmatched. The CDR3 region has the DNA TGCAGCGTTGAAGGGGACAGGGACGAGCAGTACTTC. Translated, it gives CSVEGDRDEQYF.

DNA of the CDR3: TGTGCCAGCAGCGTAGACGGCAGGGACAATCAGCCCCAGCATTTT. Translated: CASSVDGRDNQPQHF. V is TRBV9 and J is TRBJ1-5; D might be TRBD1 (5 bases). V lost 0 bases, J lost 3 bases, and 10 bases lay in between. CDR1 is SGDLS, CDR2 YYNGEE, per germline. The CDR3 contains 15 residues.

This clone was detected only once. The chain recombines TRBV28 with TRBJ1-5; perhaps TRBD1 as D (5 bases). V was trimmed by 7 bases and J by 2 bases, leaving 9 bases between them. CDR3 length: 13 residues. Germline assignment: CDR1 MDHEN and CDR2 SYDVKM. The DNA for the CDR3 is TGTGCCAGCACCCCGACAGGCAATCAGCCCCAGCATTTT. Its translation: CASTPTGNQPQHF.

Remarks on this clone: Other DNA sequences of this sample code for an identical CDR3. This chain connects TRBV19 to TRBJ1-2; D perhaps matches TRBD1 (6 bases). The V end lost 2 bases, the J end lost 5 bases, and 9 bases lay between the germline ends. Germline CDR1 reads LNHDA; CDR2 reads SQIVND (reference sequence). The CDR3 contains 13 residues. This chain's CDR3 is CASSILGAYGYTF. The CDR3 nucleotides read TGTGCCAGTAGTATACTGGGGGCATATGGCTACACCTTC.

V usage is TRBV5-1 and J usage is TRBJ2-7; 9 bases are a match to TRBD1. With 2 bases clipped from V and 5 bases from J, the junction kept 8 bases outside the gene matches. Germline assignment: CDR1 SGHRS and CDR2 YFSETQ. The length of the CDR3 is 15 residues. This chain's CDR3 is CASSFDRGKVDEQYF. CDR3 DNA sequence: TGCGCCAGCAGCTTTGACAGGGGGAAGGTAGACGAGCAGTACTTC.

The gene calls are TRBV2 and TRBJ2-5; D uncertain. Germline V CDR1 and CDR2: SNHLY, FYNNEI. Between the trimmed V and J ends, which lost 7 bases and 4 bases, there was a span of 16 bases. The CDR3 runs to 14 residues. This CDR3 is CASTERLIGETQYF. As DNA, the CDR3 is TGTGCCAGCACCGAACGACTGATCGGAGAGACCCAGTACTTC. Full variable domain (remainder filled in from reference TRBV2 and TRBJ2-5): EPEVTQTPSHQVTQMGQEVILRCVPISNHLYFYWYRQILGQKVEFLVSFYNNEISEKSEIFDDQFSVERPDGSNFTLKIRSTKLEDSAMYFCASTERLIGETQYFGPGTRLLVL.

The chain employs TRBV5-8 and TRBJ2-3; 7 bases are shared with TRBD2. The length of the CDR3 is 16 residues. CDR1 and CDR2 from the germline V gene are SGHTS and YDEGEE. The V and J ends lost 0 bases and 0 bases, in that order; junction bases with no gene match: 4. The CDR3 here is CASSLAPGGSTDTQYF. CDR3 coding DNA: TGTGCCAGCAGCTTGGCCCCGGGGGGTAGCACAGATACGCAGTATTTT.

The J gene is TRBJ1-3, the V gene TRBV30, with 8 nucleotides matching TRBD1. J gave up 0 bases and V 3 bases, and 4 bases lay outside the gene matches. CDR1 and CDR2 from the germline V gene are GTSNPN and SVGIG (reference sequence). The CDR3 covers 15 residues. The CDR3: CAWSRDRYSGNTIYF. The CDR3 region has the DNA TGTGCCTGGAGCCGGGACAGGTACTCTGGAAACACCATATATTTT.